This is a list of T cell receptor beta chains from one sample in a study of T cell repertoires in cytomegalovirus infection. TCRdb fed the reads into MiXCR, producing one record per CDR3 protein. The data contain approximately 140,000 distinct CDR3 sequences, less than 9.5% of them singletons. The sequenced sample was PBMCs. The receptors shown here come from a human donor in good health (CMV status not recorded). Some clones in this sample may be carry-over from other donors' samples. The CDR3 runs from the conserved cysteine through the conserved F or W. Fields, in order: D gene, V gene, J gene, clone size, CDR3 protein, CDR3 DNA. D genes are given only for firm matches. The size of a clone is reported for some rows only, either as once, few or many, or as a class for expanded clones.

TRBD2	TRBV11-3	TRBJ2-3	many	CASSLSRLAGEDTQYF	TGTGCCAGCAGCTTATCTCGACTAGCGGGGGAAGATACGCAGTATTTT
TRBD2	TRBV5-4	TRBJ2-5	many	CASSGIAGKETQYF	TGTGCCAGCAGCGGTATAGCGGGGAAAGAGACCCAGTACTTC
NA	TRBV20-1	TRBJ2-1	few	CSARFGADEQFF	TGCAGTGCTAGATTTGGAGCGGATGAGCAGTTCTTC
NA	TRBV5-6	TRBJ2-1	NA	CASSLQAPRYYNEQFF	TGTGCCAGCAGCTTGCAGGCGCCAAGGTACTACAATGAGCAGTTCTTC
NA	TRBV29-1	TRBJ2-3	many	CSVALGTDTQYF	TGCAGCGTTGCGCTGGGCACAGATACGCAGTATTTT
TRBD2	TRBV28	TRBJ2-7	many	CASRLAHPGTSLRTDYEQYF	TGTGCCAGCAGACTCGCCCACCCCGGGACTAGCCTAAGAACAGACTACGAGCAGTACTTC
NA	TRBV19	TRBJ1-1	few	CASSVQLMNTEAFF	TGTGCCAGTAGTGTTCAACTGATGAACACTGAAGCTTTCTTT
NA	TRBV7-2	TRBJ1-4	many	CASSLAPAVEKLFF	TGTGCCAGCAGCTTAGCTCCCGCGGTGGAAAAACTGTTTTTT
NA	TRBV7-9	TRBJ2-7	many	CASRSPSGPTYEQYF	TGTGCCAGCAGGTCCCCGAGCGGGCCAACCTACGAGCAGTACTTC
NA	TRBV20-1	TRBJ1-1	NA	CSARSSRGGEAFF	TGCAGTGCTAGATCTTCTCGCGGGGGTGAAGCTTTCTTT
NA	TRBV7-6	TRBJ1-1	many	CASSLHLSGGNTEAFF	TGTGCCAGCAGCTTACACCTTTCGGGGGGCAACACTGAAGCTTTCTTT
TRBD1	TRBV28	TRBJ1-1	NA	CASSLDRGGITEALF	TGTGCCAGCAGTTTGGACAGGGGGGGGATCACTGAAGCTCTCTTT
TRBD1	TRBV28	TRBJ1-6	many	CASRGGQGYSPLHF	TGTGCCAGCAGAGGGGGACAGGGTTATTCACCCCTCCACTTT
NA	TRBV28	TRBJ1-6	many	CASSTVTTDHYNSPLHF	TGTGCCAGCAGTACTGTCACTACTGACCACTATAATTCACCCCTCCACTTT
NA	TRBV29-1	TRBJ1-2	many	CSVANPPPADNYGYTF	TGCAGCGTTGCTAACCCTCCCCCCGCAGATAACTATGGCTACACCTTC
NA	TRBV28	TRBJ1-2	many	CASSFGGEFYGYTF	TGTGCCAGCAGTTTCGGGGGGGAGTTCTATGGCTACACCTTC
NA	TRBV19	TRBJ1-4	many	CASSLQGGAEKLFF	TGTGCCAGTAGTCTACAGGGAGGGGCTGAAAAACTGTTTTTT
TRBD1	TRBV7-3	TRBJ1-4	many	CASSQTGGDEKLFF	TGTGCCAGCAGCCAAACAGGGGGAGACGAAAAACTGTTTTTT
NA	TRBV11-2	TRBJ1-2	many	CASKGGWTTSPIYGYTF	TGTGCCAGCAAAGGCGGGTGGACAACAAGTCCTATCTATGGCTACACCTTC
TRBD2	TRBV2	TRBJ2-2	many	CATRRGVTGELFF	TGTGCCACACGACGGGGGGTCACCGGGGAGCTGTTTTTT
NA	TRBV20-1	TRBJ2-7	NA	CSAVQRLGEQYF	TGCAGTGCAGTACAGAGGTTGGGGGAGCAGTACTTC
TRBD2	TRBV20-1	TRBJ2-1	few	CSASLGGVSYNEQFF	TGCAGTGCTTCCCTCGGGGGGGTGTCCTACAATGAGCAGTTCTTC
NA	TRBV14	TRBJ2-3	many	CASSQDLVSTDTQYF	TGTGCCAGCAGCCAAGATCTAGTGAGCACAGATACGCAGTATTTT
NA	TRBV12-5	TRBJ1-2	many	CASGKAGLTNYGYTF	TGTGCTAGTGGAAAGGCGGGGCTGACCAACTATGGCTACACCTTC
NA	TRBV11-2	TRBJ1-2	NA	CASSLGLPGKNYGYTF	TGTGCCAGCAGCTTAGGACTGCCAGGAAAGAACTATGGCTACACCTTC
TRBD2	TRBV7-6	TRBJ2-3	many	CASSLLAGGRADTQYF	TGTGCCAGCAGCTTACTAGCGGGGGGCCGGGCAGATACGCAGTATTTT
NA	TRBV7-8	TRBJ2-5	many	CASSLRLKETQYF	TGTGCCAGCAGCTTACGTCTCAAAGAGACCCAGTACTTC
NA	TRBV19	TRBJ1-3	NA	CASNLAGRSDTIYF	TGTGCCAGCAACCTCGCGGGGCGGAGCGACACCATATATTTT
NA	TRBV7-2	TRBJ2-7	many	CASRPTLSSYEQYF	TGTGCCAGCAGACCGACACTGTCCTCCTACGAGCAGTACTTC